The clone carrying this TCR beta chain was found once. Its antigen is unidentified. The CDR3 covers 13 residues. V was clipped by 6 bases and J by 9 bases; unmatched bases: 9. The data belong to a study of T cells in Graves' hyperthyroidism and ophthalmopathy. Study conclusions and caveats: Ophthalmopathy, as predicted by the model, came a median 6.5 months after the prediction. In the analysis, a 13 V-J model separated ophthalmopathy from stable hyperthyroidism.

It was RNA transcripts that yielded the amplified TCR beta CDR3 regions. First-round RT-PCR with HTBI primers amplified the TCR CDR3 region. Each CDR3 protein gets one entry after TCRdb re-called the multiplex PCR reads with MiXCR. The table shows some 510,000 distinct CDR3 sequences, with less than 25% occurring only once. The sequence was collected from a man aged 18 to 35 with Graves' hyperthyroidism. The chain has TRBV12-3 or TRBV12-4 and TRBJ2-7; 9 nucleotides agree with TRBD1. Source material: blood. The CDR3 loop is CASRGQGRLGQYF. The CDR3 region has the DNA TGTGCCAGCAGGGGACAGGGCCGGTTGGGGCAGTACTTC.